Following are 22 T cell receptor beta chains from one sample sequenced in a study of blood T cell repertoires in COVID-19. Sequencing was performed with immunoSEQ multiplex PCR; in TCRdb, only in-frame clones are kept and a portion is missing. Found here are approximately 290,000 clones, around 82% of them singletons; the top ten hold 0.85% to 0.9%. The sample comprised peripheral blood. The receptors were sampled from a human donor with COVID-19, enrolled during active disease. The donor label of this sample is uncertain.

This chain joins TRBV7-9 and TRBJ2-7, with TRBD2 as a possible D gene (5 bases). The CDR3 runs 14 residues. Germline V gives CDR1 SEHNR, CDR2 FQNEAQ (reference sequence). V gave up 3 bases and J gave up 7 bases, with 16 bases separating them. CDR3 in DNA: TGTGCCAGCAGCTTGATCGGCGGAGGAGAGGAGCAGTACTTC. Amino acid sequence: CASSLIGGGEEQYF.

The DNA of the CDR3 is TGTGCCTGGAGTGTTGCGGCTCAAGCTTTCTTT. Protein product: CAWSVAAQAFF. This chain connects TRBV30 to TRBJ1-1; D is ambiguous. Germline V gene data show CDR1 as GTSNPN and CDR2 as SVGIG (reference sequence). Trimming cost V 0 bases and J 9 bases, with 8 bases left between them. The CDR3 has 11 residues.

This clone was seen a handful of times. This sequence joins TRBV28 and TRBJ1-1, with 7 bases fitting TRBD1. Germline CDR1 reads MDHEN; CDR2 reads SYDVKM. CDR3 length: 15 residues. The V gene end was trimmed by 4 bases and the J gene end by 5 bases; junction bases not matched to a gene: 10. CDR3 region: CASSSMTGLGTEAFF. Here the CDR3 DNA reads TGTGCCAGCAGTTCTATGACAGGGCTGGGTACTGAAGCTTTCTTT.

The J gene is TRBJ1-4, the V gene TRBV28, with 7 nucleotides matching TRBD1. The junction had 9 bases not matched to a gene; V was cut back by 6 bases and J by 8 bases. Germline V lookup: CDR1 MDHEN, CDR2 SYDVKM. This CDR3 comprises 14 residues. The CDR3 DNA reads TGTGCCAGCAGCCCCGGACAGGTCTGGGAAAAACTGTTTTTT. Its protein is CASSPGQVWEKLFF.

V usage is TRBV7-9 and J usage is TRBJ2-1; D uncertain. Trimming stripped 5 bases from V and 5 bases from J, with 16 bases between. CDR1 is SEHNR and CDR2 is FQNEAQ in the germline V gene (reference sequence). This CDR3 region has 15 residues. The CDR3 DNA sequence: TGTGCCAGCAGCGTCGCTTCTCAGATTGACAATGAGCAGTTCTTC. Translated, it gives CASSVASQIDNEQFF. The variable domain in full, completed from reference TRBV7-9 and TRBJ2-1, reads DTGVSQNPRHKITKRGQNVTFRCDPISEHNRLYWYRQTLGQGPEFLTYFQNEAQLEKSRLLSDRFSAERPKGSFSTLEIQRTEQGDSAMYLCASSVASQIDNEQFFGPGTRLTVL.

The CDR3 spells CASRPPNSPEAFF. DNA of the CDR3: TGTGCCAGCAGGCCCCCCAACAGCCCGGAAGCTTTCTTT. The rearrangement joins TRBV28 to TRBJ1-1; D is unclear. This CDR3 is 13 amino acids long. V dropped 6 bases and J dropped 8 bases, with 16 bases sitting between them. CDR1 and CDR2 from the germline V gene are MDHEN and SYDVKM.

The V and J genes are TRBV18 and TRBJ2-3; D gene uncertain. Trimming left V 6 bases short and J 1 base short, with 8 bases between. Germline lookup yields CDR1 KGHSH and CDR2 LQKENI. The CDR3 covers 13 residues. The CDR3 spells CASSLPGTDTQYF. CDR3 nucleotide sequence: TGTGCCAGCTCCCTCCCGGGCACAGATACGCAGTATTTT.

The genes are TRBV7-9 and TRBJ2-2; D might be TRBD2 (5 bases). Germline values: CDR1 SEHNR, CDR2 FQNEAQ (reference sequence). This CDR3 region has 16 residues. V was clipped by 5 bases and J by 2 bases, with 15 bases between them. The CDR3 is CASSPSAAYNTGELFF. CDR3 coding DNA: TGTGCCAGCAGCCCCTCAGCGGCATATAACACCGGGGAGCTGTTTTTT.

The chain uses TRBV7-9 and TRBJ2-7, with 8 bases identical to TRBD2. The V and J ends lost 0 bases and 4 bases, in that order; junction bases with no gene match: 8. This CDR3 contains 16 residues. CDR1 and CDR2 (germline): SEHNR, FQNEAQ (reference sequence). The CDR3: CASSLALEREIYEQYF. For the CDR3, the DNA is TGTGCCAGCAGCTTAGCGCTTGAGCGGGAGATTTACGAGCAGTACTTC.

The chain has TRBV11-2 and TRBJ1-6; D remains ambiguous. V was clipped by 1 base and J by 9 bases, with 10 bases between them. The CDR3 runs 14 residues. CDR1 is SGHAT, CDR2 FQNNGV, per germline. The CDR3 DNA follows: TGTGCCAGCAGCTTAGGTGTGAACGGTTCACCCCTCCACTTT. Protein: CASSLGVNGSPLHF.

The chain joins TRBV3-1 (or the pseudogene TRBV3-2) to TRBJ1-1, with D hard to call. Trimming removed 0 bases from V and 6 bases from J, with 14 bases in between. The CDR3 has 15 amino acids. CDR1 LGHDT and CDR2 YNNKEL come from the germline V gene (reference sequence). CDR3 sequence reads: CASSQEGLRRAEAFF. CDR3 nucleotides: TGTGCCAGCAGCCAAGAAGGTTTAAGGAGGGCTGAAGCTTTCTTT.

Note on this clone: A read error is possible here, since a much larger clone lies one base away. J is TRBJ1-1 and V is TRBV28, with TRBD1 identical over 8 bases. The CDR3 is 13 amino acids. The V and J ends lost 6 bases and 0 bases, in that order; junction bases with no gene match: 0. CDR1 is MDHEN, CDR2 SYDVKM, per germline. CDR3 in DNA: TGTGCCAGCAGGGGACAGGTGAACACTGAAGCTTTCTTT. Its protein is CASRGQVNTEAFF.

This sequence joins TRBV2 and TRBJ2-5, with 7 bases identical to TRBD2. Trimming at V came to 5 bases and at J to 5 bases, leaving 5 bases not matched to a gene. The germline CDR1 and CDR2 sequences are SNHLY and FYNNEI. This CDR3 comprises 13 residues. CDR3 bases: TGTGCCAGCAGTTGGACTAGAGGGGAGACCCAGTACTTC. Translation: CASSWTRGETQYF.

The rearrangement joins TRBV6-5 to TRBJ1-5, with D maybe TRBD1 (6 bases). Germline CDR1 is MNHEY and CDR2 is SVGAGI. V was trimmed by 6 bases and J by 8 bases, leaving 17 bases between them. This CDR3 has 14 residues. CDR3 DNA: TGTGCCAGCAGCCAACGGGCGGGGGCTAAGCCCCAGCATTTT. Translating it yields CASSQRAGAKPQHF.

The chain combines TRBV6-5 with TRBJ1-2, with D possibly being TRBD1 (6 bases). The CDR3 totals 13 residues. Trimming removed 7 bases at V and 4 bases at J, with 13 bases between. CDR1 and CDR2 (germline): MNHEY, SVGAGI. DNA for the CDR3: TGTGCCAGCACTACGGGACACCTCTATGGCTACACCTTC. Protein sequence: CASTTGHLYGYTF.

The rearrangement joins TRBV11-2 to TRBJ2-5; maybe TRBD1 (5 bases). V lost 5 bases, J lost 1 base, and 11 bases lay in between. This CDR3 has 14 residues. Germline V gives CDR1 SGHAT, CDR2 FQNNGV. CDR3 nucleotide sequence: TGTGCCAGCAGCATAAGACAGACCCAAGAGACCCAGTACTTC. Residues: CASSIRQTQETQYF. Together with reference TRBV11-2 and TRBJ2-5, the CDR3 gives the full variable domain: EAGVAQSPRYKIIEKRQSVAFWCNPISGHATLYWYQQILGQGPKLLIQFQNNGVVDDSQLPKDRFSAERLKGVDSTLKIQPAKLEDSAVYLCASSIRQTQETQYFGPGTRLLVL.

In its sample, this clone was seen once. This chain joins TRBV7-2 and TRBJ1-6; D is undetermined. Trimming took off 5 bases at V and 7 bases at J, with 15 bases between the two ends. The CDR3 contains 15 residues. CDR1 SGHTA and CDR2 FQGNSA come from the germline V gene. CDR3 protein: CASSVTGSGNSPLHF. CDR3 nucleotides: TGTGCCAGCAGCGTAACGGGGAGCGGAAATTCACCCCTCCACTTT.

The rearrangement uses TRBV7-4 and TRBJ1-5, with D possibly TRBD1 on 6 matching bases. Germline CDR1 is SGHVT and CDR2 is SQSDAQ. The CDR3 length is 16 residues. With 1 base removed from V and 3 bases from J, the gap between germline ends came to 13 bases. CDR3 sequence: CASSLGGQGLNQPQHF. CDR3 DNA: TGTGCCAGCAGCTTAGGCGGCCAGGGGCTCAATCAGCCCCAGCATTTT.

The V gene is TRBV5-6, the J gene TRBJ2-7, with 9 positions matching TRBD2. The germline gives CDR1 SGHDT, CDR2 YYEEEE. J gave up 1 base and V 0 bases, and 8 bases lay outside the gene matches. CDR3 length equals 17 residues. The CDR3 loop is CASSLVPSGVGSYEQYF. The CDR3 DNA reads TGTGCCAGCAGCTTGGTCCCTAGCGGGGTTGGGTCCTACGAGCAGTACTTC.

This chain joins TRBV6-2 or TRBV6-3 and TRBJ2-7; D might be TRBD1 (5 bases). Per the germline V gene, CDR1 is MNHEY and CDR2 is SVGEGT. The CDR3 totals 14 residues. V was clipped by 2 bases and J by 2 bases, with 10 bases between them. CDR3 loop: CASSYGAAPYEQYF. The CDR3 DNA reads TGTGCCAGCAGTTACGGGGCGGCCCCCTACGAGCAGTACTTC.

The chain recombines TRBV19 with TRBJ2-1; 7 bases fit TRBD2. The CDR3 has 12 residues. Germline CDR1 reads LNHDA; CDR2 reads SQIVND (reference sequence). J was trimmed by 7 bases and V by 3 bases; bases with no gene match: 0. In DNA form, the CDR3 reads TGTGCCAGTAGTATGGGAGGGAATGAGCAGTTCTTC. The encoded protein is CASSMGGNEQFF.

The J gene is TRBJ2-6, the V gene TRBV24-1; maybe TRBD2 (6 bases). The germline V gene has CDR1 KGHDR and CDR2 SFDVKD. The ends were cut back, 4 bases at V and 0 bases at J, with 18 bases in the middle. The CDR3 covers 19 residues. The CDR3: CATSERPGLQPSGANVLTF. DNA of the CDR3: TGTGCCACCAGTGAGCGACCGGGACTCCAACCCTCTGGGGCCAACGTCCTGACTTTC.